A single sample is the source of the 15 T cell receptor beta chains below, sequenced in a study of a mutant IDH1 vaccine in newly diagnosed glioma. Specified time point: week 11, during vaccination. Doses consisted of 300 ug of mutant IDH1 20-mer peptide each, paired with topical imiquimod. Sequencing used immunoSEQ multiplex PCR; TCRdb keeps in-frame clones, though not all of them. This sample has tens of thousands of clones; just over 70% occur once, and the top ten carry 11%. Their target antigens are unknown. This sample comprised peripheral blood mononuclear cells (PBMCs), obtained from a glioma patient whose treatment included an IDH1 peptide vaccine. The receptors shown here come from a man between 18 and 35 years old with glioma. Some clones in this sample may be carry-over from other donors' samples.

V and J are TRBV5-1 and TRBJ2-7; maybe TRBD1 (5 bases). CDR1 and CDR2 from the germline V gene are SGHRS and YFSETQ. The CDR3 totals 13 residues. V was trimmed by 4 bases and J by 0 bases, leaving 8 bases between them. The CDR3 DNA follows: TGCGCCAGCAGCGTGGACAACTCCTACGAGCAGTACTTC. It specifies CASSVDNSYEQYF.

This chain uses TRBV6-6 with TRBJ2-3; D ambiguous. Between the trimmed V and J ends, which lost 0 bases and 0 bases, there was a span of 10 bases. The CDR3 covers 16 residues. Germline lookup yields CDR1 MNHNY and CDR2 SVGAGI (reference sequence). In nucleotides, the CDR3 is TGTGCCAGCAGTTACTCGTGGACGGCGAGCACAGATACGCAGTATTTT. This translates into CASSYSWTASTDTQYF.

This chain joins TRBV5-4 and TRBJ2-7, with TRBD1 identical over 9 bases. This CDR3 spans 13 amino acids. With V trimmed by 0 bases and J by 13 bases, 8 bases remained unmatched. Germline V gene data show CDR1 as SGHNT and CDR2 as YYREEE (reference sequence). Here the CDR3 reads CASSLAGGTGIYF. CDR3 coding DNA: TGTGCCAGCAGCTTGGCAGGTGGGACAGGGATCTACTTC.

V is TRBV14 and J is TRBJ1-1; D uncertain. This CDR3 comprises 14 residues. Deletions cut 0 bases from V and 4 bases from J, with 9 bases between. Germline lookup yields CDR1 SGHDN and CDR2 FVKESK. CDR3: CASSQDTGVTEAFF. The CDR3 DNA is TGTGCCAGCAGCCAAGATACTGGGGTCACTGAAGCTTTCTTT.

J is TRBJ2-1 and V is TRBV5-1; D is undetermined. CDR1 and CDR2 from the germline V gene are SGHRS and YFSETQ. There are 15 residues in the CDR3. V lost 1 base and J lost 5, with 13 bases in between. The CDR3 DNA reads as TGCGCCAGCAGCTTGACGCCAGGCACTGACAATGAGCAGTTCTTC. This encodes CASSLTPGTDNEQFF.

V and J are TRBV5-1 and TRBJ1-5, with a possible D match to TRBD1 (6 bases). Trimming cost V 2 bases and J 4 bases, with 13 bases left between them. Germline V gene data show CDR1 as SGHRS and CDR2 as YFSETQ. The CDR3 runs 15 residues. CDR3 DNA sequence: TGCGCCAGCAGCTTAGCAGGGGCTCGTAATCAGCCCCAGCATTTT. It specifies CASSLAGARNQPQHF.

This chain connects TRBV19 to TRBJ2-2, with 11 bases matching TRBD1. Germline V gene lookup returns CDR1 LNHDA and CDR2 SQIVND (reference sequence). Trimming cost V 2 bases and J 6 bases; bases outside gene matches: 8. The CDR3 spans 17 residues. CDR3 amino acids: CASSIIGWTGGPGELFF. In DNA form, the CDR3 reads TGTGCCAGTAGTATAATCGGGTGGACAGGGGGCCCCGGGGAGCTGTTTTTT.

The V gene is TRBV5-1, the J gene TRBJ2-7; 8 positions match TRBD1. The trim removed 0 bases at V and 6 bases at J, leaving 8 bases unmatched. CDR3 length: 15 residues. Germline CDR1 is SGHRS and CDR2 is YFSETQ. CDR3: CASSLALVTGAEQYF. CDR3 DNA: TGCGCCAGCAGCTTGGCCCTAGTGACAGGGGCCGAGCAGTACTTC.

The chain employs TRBV30 and TRBJ2-6; 13 positions agree with TRBD2. This CDR3 contains 15 residues. V lost 6 bases and J lost 6; bases outside the gene matches: 5. Germline assignment: CDR1 GTSNPN and CDR2 SVGIG (reference sequence). The CDR3: CACRLAGGKANVLTF. In DNA, the CDR3 is TGTGCCTGCCGACTAGCGGGGGGAAAGGCCAACGTCCTGACTTTC.

The rearrangement links TRBV4-3 to TRBJ1-2, with 8 bases matching TRBD1. The germline gives CDR1 LGHNA, CDR2 YSLEER. This CDR3 is built from 13 residues. V trimming: 5 bases; J trimming: 8 bases; junction bases outside the gene matches: 7. As DNA, the CDR3 is TGCGCCAGCAGCGCCCGGGACAGGCAGGGCTACACCTTC. This translates into CASSARDRQGYTF.

The chain has TRBV7-9 and TRBJ2-1, with 11 bases lining up with TRBD2. V trimming: 8 bases; J trimming: 2 bases; junction bases outside the gene matches: 11. The CDR3 has 17 amino acids. Germline-derived CDR1 and CDR2 are SEHNR and FQNEAQ (reference sequence). This chain's CDR3 is CASDERGTSGAYNEQFF. CDR3 sequence (DNA): TGTGCCAGCGACGAGCGGGGGACTAGCGGCGCCTACAATGAGCAGTTCTTC.

V gene TRBV5-4 combines with J gene TRBJ2-2; D is unclear. This CDR3 contains 12 residues. The germline V gene encodes CDR1 SGHNT and CDR2 YYREEE (reference sequence). The germline V and J ends were trimmed by 5 bases and 2 bases, with 4 bases remaining between them. The CDR3 spells CASSANTGELFF. The CDR3 bases are TGTGCCAGCAGTGCTAACACCGGGGAGCTGTTTTTT.

In this sample, this clone turned up a few times. This sequence joins TRBV5-4 and TRBJ2-7; perhaps TRBD2 as D (5 bases). Trimming removed 0 bases from V and 4 bases from J, with 11 bases in between. The CDR3 is 14 residues long. Germline CDR1 is SGHNT and CDR2 is YYREEE (reference sequence). For the CDR3, the DNA is TGTGCCAGCAGCTTGGGAGAGGGAAGGTACGAGCAGTACTTC. The encoded protein is CASSLGEGRYEQYF.

The J gene is TRBJ1-3, the V gene TRBV27; D is perhaps TRBD1 (5 bases). The CDR3 is 15 amino acids. The germline gives CDR1 MNHEY, CDR2 SMNVEV (reference sequence). Trimming removed 8 bases at V and 2 bases at J, with 16 bases between. CDR3 in DNA: TGTGCCAGCTCGTTAAAGCCGGGACCTGGAAACACCATATATTTT. This codes for CASSLKPGPGNTIYF.

V and J are TRBV27 and TRBJ2-5, with D hard to call. Per germline, CDR1 MNHEY and CDR2 SMNVEV (reference sequence). The length of the CDR3 is 14 residues. Trimming took off 3 bases at V and 3 bases at J, with 11 bases between the two ends. The CDR3 protein is CASSFLAGEETQYF. Here the CDR3 DNA reads TGTGCCAGCAGTTTTTTAGCAGGCGAAGAGACCCAGTACTTC.